This T cell receptor (beta chain) was found in a study of cytomegalovirus exposure and HLA in healthy donors. This clone was picked up a small number of times. The antigen remains undetermined. V dropped 5 bases and J dropped 5; count of bases not matched to a gene: 8. The CDR3 spans 14 residues. Germline loops: CDR1 SGHNT, CDR2 YYREEE (reference sequence). The study, taken as a whole, reports: The authors listed over 150 TCR beta chains as cytomegalovirus-associated. Accounts indicate the classifier identified cytomegalovirus status with strong specificity and sensitivity.

With 60 Vbeta and 13 Jbeta primers, the PCR was carried out. This table comes from immunoSEQ multiplex PCR, and its TCRdb copy is limited to in-frame clones, with some not included. The sample lists some 150,000 clones, 70% occurring once. The chain links TRBV5-4 to TRBJ2-5, with TRBD2 identical over 8 bases. The TCR originated in a woman aged 60 to 75 in good health and CMV-seropositive. Sequences were obtained from PBMCs. CDR3 in amino acids: CASSSGGAEETQYF. DNA for the CDR3: TGTGCCAGCAGTTCCGGGGGGGCCGAGGAGACCCAGTACTTC.